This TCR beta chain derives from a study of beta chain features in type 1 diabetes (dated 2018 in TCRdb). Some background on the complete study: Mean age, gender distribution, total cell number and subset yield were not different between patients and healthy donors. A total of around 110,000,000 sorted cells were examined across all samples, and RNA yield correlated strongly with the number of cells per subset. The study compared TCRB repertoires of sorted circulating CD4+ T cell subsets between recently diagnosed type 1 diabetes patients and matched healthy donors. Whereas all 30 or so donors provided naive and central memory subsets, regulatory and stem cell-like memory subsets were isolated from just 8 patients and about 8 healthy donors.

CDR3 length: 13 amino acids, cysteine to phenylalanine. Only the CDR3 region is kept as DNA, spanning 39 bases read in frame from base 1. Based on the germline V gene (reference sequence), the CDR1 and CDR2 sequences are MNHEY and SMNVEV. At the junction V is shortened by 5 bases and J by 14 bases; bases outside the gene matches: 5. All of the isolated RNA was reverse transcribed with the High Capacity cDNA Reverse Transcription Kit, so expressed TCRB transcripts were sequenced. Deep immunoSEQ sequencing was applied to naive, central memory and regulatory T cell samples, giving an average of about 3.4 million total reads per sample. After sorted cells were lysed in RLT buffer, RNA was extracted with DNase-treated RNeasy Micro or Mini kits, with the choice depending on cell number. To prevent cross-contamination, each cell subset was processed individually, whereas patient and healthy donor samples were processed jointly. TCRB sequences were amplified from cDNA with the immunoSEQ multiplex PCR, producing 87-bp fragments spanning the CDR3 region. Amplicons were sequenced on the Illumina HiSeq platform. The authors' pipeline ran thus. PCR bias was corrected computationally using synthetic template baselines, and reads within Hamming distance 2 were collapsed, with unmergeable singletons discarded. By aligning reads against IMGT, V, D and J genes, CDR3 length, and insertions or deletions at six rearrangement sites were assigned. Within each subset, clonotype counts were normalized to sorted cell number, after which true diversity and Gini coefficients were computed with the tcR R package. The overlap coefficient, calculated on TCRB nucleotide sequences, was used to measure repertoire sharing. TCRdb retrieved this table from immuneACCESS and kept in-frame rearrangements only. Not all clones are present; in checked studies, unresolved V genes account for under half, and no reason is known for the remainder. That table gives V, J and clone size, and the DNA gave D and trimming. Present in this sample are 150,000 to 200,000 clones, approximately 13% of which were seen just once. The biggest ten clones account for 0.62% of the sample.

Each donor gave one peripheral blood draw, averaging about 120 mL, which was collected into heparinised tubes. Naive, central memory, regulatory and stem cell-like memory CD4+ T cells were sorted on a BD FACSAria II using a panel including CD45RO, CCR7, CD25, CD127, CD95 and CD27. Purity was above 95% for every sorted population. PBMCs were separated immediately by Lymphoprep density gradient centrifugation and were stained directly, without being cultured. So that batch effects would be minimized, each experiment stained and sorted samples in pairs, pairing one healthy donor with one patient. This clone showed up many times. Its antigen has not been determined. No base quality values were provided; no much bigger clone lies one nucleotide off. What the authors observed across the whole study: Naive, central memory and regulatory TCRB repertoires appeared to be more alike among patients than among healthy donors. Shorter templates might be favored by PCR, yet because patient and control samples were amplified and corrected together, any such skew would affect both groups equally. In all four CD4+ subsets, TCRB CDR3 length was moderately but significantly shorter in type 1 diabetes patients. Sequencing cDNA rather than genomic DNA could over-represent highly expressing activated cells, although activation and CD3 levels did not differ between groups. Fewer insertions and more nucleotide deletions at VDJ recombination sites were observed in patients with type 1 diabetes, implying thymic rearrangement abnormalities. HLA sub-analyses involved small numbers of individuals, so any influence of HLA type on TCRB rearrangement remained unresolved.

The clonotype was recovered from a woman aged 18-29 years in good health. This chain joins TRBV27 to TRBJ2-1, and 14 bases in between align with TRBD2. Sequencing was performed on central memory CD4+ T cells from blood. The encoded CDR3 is CASSPQTSGREFF. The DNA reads TGTGCCAGCAGTCCACAGACTAGCGGGAGGGAGTTCTTC.